These 31 T cell receptor beta chains came from one sample sequenced in a study of monozygotic twins with inflammatory bowel disease. TCRdb reanalyzed the 5' RACE reads and collapses them to one entry per CDR3 protein, without DNA. In all, the sample yields about 85,000 distinct CDR3 sequences. Sample: blood. All receptors come from a human donor with ulcerative colitis or Crohn's disease, or a healthy co-twin of an affected twin (not recorded which).

The V call is TRBV12-3 or TRBV12-4, the J call TRBJ2-1; checking the TCRdb D call of TRBD2 is not possible without DNA. The CDR3 totals 15 residues. This chain's CDR3 is CASTRDYLSYNEQFF.

This rearrangement joins TRBV5-1 to TRBJ2-7; lacking DNA, the TRBD1 call made by TCRdb goes unchecked. CDR3 size: 16 residues. Per germline, CDR1 SGHRS and CDR2 YFSETQ. The CDR3 sequence is CASSLLSRGHAYEQYF.

The chain couples TRBV5-1 to TRBJ1-5; the D call of TRBD1 rests on TCRdb alone, since no DNA is present to check it. The CDR3 is made up of 15 amino acids. Germline V lookup: CDR1 SGHRS, CDR2 YFSETQ. This CDR3 is CASSLEGRMNQPQHF.

The chain links TRBV3-1 to TRBJ1-5. Germline-derived CDR1 and CDR2 are LGHDT and YNNKEL (reference sequence). The CDR3 extends over 15 amino acids. The CDR3 sequence: CASSQGGQSRQPQHF.

The rearrangement uses TRBV12-3 or TRBV12-4 and TRBJ2-2; the TCRdb call, TRBD1, lacks DNA for checking. The CDR3 runs to 13 residues. The CDR3 is CASRTVDTGELFF.

CDR3 in amino acids: CASSLGQLGYGYTF. The chain is built from TRBV12-3 or TRBV12-4 and TRBJ1-2. The CDR3 is 14 residues long.

This sequence joins TRBV5-1 and TRBJ2-7; TCRdb's D gene call, TRBD1, goes unchecked for lack of DNA. The CDR3 contains 17 residues. Germline values: CDR1 SGHRS, CDR2 YFSETQ. CDR3 protein: CASSLEVGGQGKGEQYF.

The CDR3 reads CASSKSRPGANVLTF. V gene TRBV25-1 combines with J gene TRBJ2-6. Germline V gene lookup returns CDR1 MGHDK and CDR2 SYGVNS. The CDR3 loop spans 15 amino acids.

The V and J genes are TRBV7-7 and TRBJ2-2. Germline CDR1 is SSHAT and CDR2 is FNYEAQ (reference sequence). The CDR3 has 14 residues. The CDR3 loop is CASSLVWGTGELFF.

The chain combines TRBV3-1 with TRBJ1-1; TCRdb picks TRBD1, but there is no DNA to check that call. The germline V gene has CDR1 LGHDT and CDR2 YNNKEL (reference sequence). The CDR3 has 12 residues. This CDR3 is CASSQTGGPAFF.

CDR3 loop: CASSDEGTLNTGELFF. The V call is TRBV6-4, the J call TRBJ2-2; TCRdb outputs TRBD1, but without DNA this stays unchecked. Germline CDR1 is MRHNA and CDR2 is SNTAGT. This CDR3 spans 16 amino acids.

The chain employs TRBV5-1 and TRBJ1-1; TCRdb outputs TRBD1, but without DNA this stays unchecked. Germline V gene lookup returns CDR1 SGHRS and CDR2 YFSETQ. There are 17 residues in the CDR3. This CDR3 is CASRGGGESNQNTEAFF.

The chain couples TRBV2 to TRBJ2-5; there is no DNA to check the TCRdb D call of TRBD1. CDR3 length: 14 residues. The V gene's germline CDR1 is SNHLY and CDR2 FYNNEI. Here the CDR3 reads CASSARGGVLTQYF.

The chain carries TRBV7-9 and TRBJ2-3; TCRdb picks TRBD2, but there is no DNA to check that call. The germline gives CDR1 SEHNR, CDR2 FQNEAQ (reference sequence). This CDR3 spans 14 amino acids. The CDR3 protein is CASLKGRAPDTQYF.

This chain joins TRBV5-1 and TRBJ1-1. The germline V gene encodes CDR1 SGHRS and CDR2 YFSETQ. This CDR3 is built from 15 residues. CDR3 in amino acids: CASSFGANGNTEAFF.

CDR3: CSARQGANEQFF. This chain links TRBV20-1 with TRBJ2-1; TCRdb reports TRBD1, a call that lacks DNA to check it against. There are 12 residues in the CDR3. Germline CDR1 and CDR2: DFQATT and SNEGSKA (reference sequence).

This chain connects TRBV6-5 to TRBJ1-3. The CDR3 is made up of 13 amino acids. Looked up from germline, CDR1 is MNHEY and CDR2 is SVGAGI. This chain's CDR3 is CASSHYSGNTIYF.

The chain joins TRBV5-1 to TRBJ2-1; TCRdb selects TRBD2, and the lack of DNA leaves this call unchecked. CDR3 size: 16 residues. Per the germline V gene, CDR1 is SGHRS and CDR2 is YFSETQ. The CDR3 reads CASSFGLAGGYNEQFF.

This sequence joins TRBV5-1 and TRBJ1-1; no DNA is available, so the TRBD1 call from TCRdb remains unchecked. The CDR3 is 16 residues long. Per the germline V gene, CDR1 is SGHRS and CDR2 is YFSETQ. The CDR3 sequence: CASSLGGTSSRTEAFF.

Here the CDR3 reads CASRRGGGTEAFF. This sequence joins TRBV6-5 and TRBJ1-1; lacking DNA, the TRBD1 call made by TCRdb goes unchecked. The CDR3 has 13 amino acids. Looked up from germline, CDR1 is MNHEY and CDR2 is SVGAGI.

This rearrangement joins TRBV12-3 or TRBV12-4 to TRBJ2-2; the TCRdb D gene call, TRBD1, has no DNA to confirm it. The CDR3 loop spans 13 amino acids. CDR3: CASRRQGTGELFF.

This chain uses TRBV9 with TRBJ2-3; the TCRdb call, TRBD1, lacks DNA for checking. This CDR3 is 19 amino acids long. The germline gives CDR1 SGDLS, CDR2 YYNGEE. CDR3 loop: CASSVAGDRVSGDTDTQYF.

This rearrangement joins TRBV6-6 to TRBJ1-1. The CDR3 has 14 amino acids. Germline V gene sequence: CDR1 MNHNY, CDR2 SVGAGI (reference sequence). The CDR3 is CASSMASRNTEAFF.

The chain employs TRBV10-3 and TRBJ2-2; TCRdb names TRBD2, which stays unverified in the absence of DNA. Per the germline V gene, CDR1 is ENHRY and CDR2 is SYGVKD. The CDR3 runs 16 residues. CDR3 protein: CAITAGVLAGSGELFF.

This chain joins TRBV29-1 and TRBJ1-1. The CDR3 length is 11 residues. CDR1 and CDR2 from the germline V gene are SQVTM and ANQGSEA. The CDR3: CSAEMNTEAFF. Using reference TRBV29-1 and TRBJ1-1 for the parts outside the CDR3, the full variable domain is SAVISQKPSRDICQRGTSLTIQCQVDSQVTMMFWYRQQPGQSLTLIATANQGSEATYESGFVIDKFPISRPNLTFSTLTVSNMSPEDSSIYLCSAEMNTEAFFGQGTRLTVV.

The chain combines TRBV5-1 with TRBJ1-4. Germline V lookup: CDR1 SGHRS, CDR2 YFSETQ. The CDR3 has 13 amino acids. The CDR3 reads CASSLDSNEKLFF.

The chain uses TRBV27 and TRBJ1-6. The CDR3 has 15 amino acids. From germline, CDR1 is MNHEY and CDR2 SMNVEV (reference sequence). CDR3 in amino acids: CASSLGPANNSPLHF.

This rearrangement joins TRBV5-1 to TRBJ1-1. The CDR3 consists of 15 residues. Germline V gene lookup returns CDR1 SGHRS and CDR2 YFSETQ. The chain's CDR3 is CASNLNTATRTEAFF.

The V call is TRBV20-1, the J call TRBJ2-7; without DNA, the TCRdb call of TRBD2 cannot be checked. Germline V lookup: CDR1 DFQATT, CDR2 SNEGSKA (reference sequence). CDR3 length equals 14 residues. The CDR3 reads CSATAGPSSYEQYF.

The CDR3 reads CASSGGQEQLYGYTF. The chain combines TRBV5-1 with TRBJ1-2; TCRdb's D call of TRBD1 is untestable without DNA. CDR3 length equals 15 residues. Per the germline V gene, CDR1 is SGHRS and CDR2 is YFSETQ.

This chain connects TRBV4-1 to TRBJ1-2; TCRdb's D call, TRBD1, is unchecked because there is no DNA. This CDR3 spans 16 amino acids. Germline CDR1 and CDR2: MGHRA and YSYEKL. The chain's CDR3 is CASSQAQGQLGDGYTF.